This passage covers 7 T cell receptor beta chains from one sample sequenced in a study of T cell repertoires in cytomegalovirus infection. Antigen specificity for these receptors is unknown. TCRdb used MiXCR to reprocess the reads, holding one entry per CDR3 protein. This table holds 55,000 to 85,000 distinct CDR3 sequences, more than 20% found once. The input for sequencing was CD8+ T cells from cultured PBMCs, taken from culture after CMV antigen stimulation. These TCRs come from a human donor in good health (CMV status not recorded). Some clones in this sample may be carry-over from other donors' samples.

This clonotype was seen once. This sequence joins TRBV30 and TRBJ1-2; 7 nucleotides agree with TRBD1. The germline CDR1 and CDR2 sequences are GTSNPN and SVGIG (reference sequence). CDR3 length: 13 amino acids. Unmatched junction bases numbered 6, after V lost 5 bases and J lost 3 bases. DNA of the CDR3: TGTGCCTGGTCGACAGGGATTTACTATGGCTACACCTTC. It is translated as CAWSTGIYYGYTF.

In DNA form, the CDR3 reads TGTGCCAGCAGCCGTGGGACCACCCCTTCCGGGGAGCTGTTTTTT. It yields the protein CASSRGTTPSGELFF. This chain connects TRBV7-8 to TRBJ2-2; D may be TRBD1 or TRBD2 (5 bases each). Germline-derived CDR1 and CDR2 are SGHVS and FQNEAQ. Trimming cost V 5 bases and J 6 bases, with 16 bases left between them. CDR3 length: 15 residues. Variable domain in full (rest from reference TRBV7-8 and TRBJ2-2): GAGVSQSPRYKVAKRGQDVALRCDPISGHVSLFWYQQALGQGPEFLTYFQNEAQLDKSGLPSDRFFAERPEGSVSTLKIQRTQQEDSAVYLCASSRGTTPSGELFFGEGSRLTVL.

The rearrangement joins TRBV9 to TRBJ1-5; D not certain. Germline V gene sequence: CDR1 SGDLS, CDR2 YYNGEE. CDR3 size: 14 residues. V dropped 4 bases and J dropped 5 bases, with 13 bases sitting between them. The CDR3 nucleotides are TGTGCCAGCAGCATGGACCTTTTTGATCAGCCCCAGCATTTT. Translation gives CASSMDLFDQPQHF.

This clonotype was found a few times. V gene TRBV6-6 combines with J gene TRBJ1-5, with D possibly matching TRBD1 (6 bases). The V end was cut by 2 bases, the J end by 4 bases, with 12 bases between. The CDR3 sequence is 15 residues long. CDR1 and CDR2 from the germline V gene are MNHNY and SVGAGI (reference sequence). The CDR3 sequence: CASSYTTGKNQPQHF. As DNA, the CDR3 is TGTGCCAGCAGTTACACGACAGGCAAGAATCAGCCCCAGCATTTT.

The genes are TRBV6-2 or TRBV6-3 and TRBJ2-1; D may be TRBD1 (6 bases). The CDR3 is 15 residues long. The ends were cut back, 4 bases at V and 0 bases at J, with 10 bases in the middle. CDR1 and CDR2 from the germline V gene are MNHEY and SVGEGT. CDR3 DNA sequence: TGTGCCAGCAGTTCAGGGGTCGGCTCCTACAATGAGCAGTTCTTC. Its protein is CASSSGVGSYNEQFF.

This clonotype was detected only a few times. The chain carries TRBV6-5 and TRBJ2-7; 10 bases align to TRBD2. The germline V gene encodes CDR1 MNHEY and CDR2 SVGAGI. V gave up 0 bases and J gave up 7 bases; unmatched junction bases: 12. The CDR3 sequence is 17 residues long. The DNA of the CDR3 is TGTGCCAGCAGTTACTCCTCGGGACTAGCGACCCCGGGGGAGCAGTACTTC. Protein: CASSYSSGLATPGEQYF.

This chain connects TRBV27 to TRBJ2-3, with 8 bases that match TRBD2. The CDR3 is 16 residues long. V was clipped by 5 bases and J by 6 bases; unmatched bases: 13. In germline, CDR1 is MNHEY, CDR2 SMNVEV (reference sequence). In DNA, the CDR3 is TGTGCCAGCAGTCCCCGGAATAGCGGGGTGGAGGATACGCAGTATTTT. It is translated as CASSPRNSGVEDTQYF.